This entry lists 27 T cell receptor beta chains sequenced from one sample in a study of cytomegalovirus exposure and HLA in healthy donors. PCR primers comprised 60 Vbeta and 13 Jbeta primers. Profiling relied on immunoSEQ multiplex PCR, and the TCRdb table lists in-frame clones only, not all of them. The sample lists 70,000 to 85,000 clones; around 58% were seen once. Sample: PBMCs. The receptors shown here come from a man aged 25-45 years in good health and CMV-seropositive.

The chain couples TRBV7-8 to TRBJ2-3, with 7 bases matching TRBD2. With 5 bases clipped from V and 1 base from J, the junction kept 12 bases outside the gene matches. CDR1 SGHVS and CDR2 FQNEAQ come from the germline V gene. The CDR3 extends over 17 amino acids. The DNA for the CDR3 is TGTGCCAGCAGCCCCTCGCCGGGGGGATATGGCACAGATACGCAGTATTTT. Translation gives CASSPSPGGYGTDTQYF.

The J gene is TRBJ1-1, the V gene TRBV4-1, with 9 bases aligning to TRBD1. Per the germline V gene, CDR1 is MGHRA and CDR2 is YSYEKL. CDR3 size: 17 residues. Unmatched junction bases numbered 9, after V lost 2 bases and J lost 2 bases. The CDR3 region is CASSQRWTGEINTEAFF. DNA for the CDR3: TGCGCCAGCAGCCAACGTTGGACAGGGGAAATAAACACTGAAGCTTTCTTT.

V is TRBV29-1 and J is TRBJ1-5; 8 nucleotides line up with TRBD1. This CDR3 has 13 residues. Germline trimming cut 4 bases from V and 6 bases from J; bases unmatched to any gene: 5. Germline loops: CDR1 SQVTM, CDR2 ANQGSEA. CDR3 residues: CSVARGQGQPQHF. CDR3 DNA: TGCAGCGTTGCCAGGGGGCAAGGTCAGCCCCAGCATTTT.

Worth noting for this clone: At one end the junction does not follow the germline gene, possibly because of a read error. The chain carries TRBV28 and TRBJ1-2, with D hard to call. Germline CDR1 and CDR2: MDHEN and SYDVKM. The CDR3 covers 10 residues. Here the CDR3 DNA reads TGTGCCAGCAGTTCCAGGTCTGTCTACTTC. Amino acid sequence: CASSSRSVYF.

In the case of this clone: Its ends do not fully match the called genes, so a read error is possible. This chain joins TRBV12-5 and TRBJ2-7; 7 bases fit TRBD1. CDR3 length: 16 residues. The germline CDR1 and CDR2 sequences are LGHNT and FRNRAP. CDR3 residues: CASGLVLGQVSYEQYF. CDR3 DNA sequence: TGTGCTAGTGGTCTGGTTCTCGGACAGGTTTCCTACGAGCAGTACTTC.

This sequence joins TRBV29-1 and TRBJ2-1, with D possibly being TRBD2 (6 bases). The CDR3 spans 15 residues. Trimming pared 7 bases from V and 6 bases from J, leaving 22 bases between. The germline V gene encodes CDR1 SQVTM and CDR2 ANQGSEA. The CDR3 nucleotides read TGCAGCGCCACCAGGAGGGAGCGGCTGGGCAATGAGCAGTTCTTC. Its protein is CSATRRERLGNEQFF.

The chain recombines TRBV6-5 with TRBJ2-7; TRBD2 is a possible D gene (6 bases). Germline V gene sequence: CDR1 MNHEY, CDR2 SVGAGI. The CDR3 has 13 amino acids. Trimming stripped 2 bases from V and 4 bases from J, with 9 bases between. This chain's CDR3 is CASSYGAGYEQYF. The CDR3 DNA is TGTGCCAGCAGTTACGGGGCGGGGTACGAGCAGTACTTC.

V is TRBV28 and J is TRBJ1-2, with 11 bases fitting TRBD1. Germline V gives CDR1 MDHEN, CDR2 SYDVKM. Trimming removed 4 bases from V and 9 bases from J; junction bases left unmatched: 10. The CDR3 has 15 amino acids. The CDR3 loop reads CASSSGGQGALSYTF. The CDR3 DNA sequence: TGTGCCAGCAGTTCAGGTGGACAGGGGGCCTTAAGCTACACCTTC.

This clone has only one observation. The chain uses TRBV10-3 and TRBJ2-5; no reliable D call. TRBJ2-7 matches the DNA end more closely, so the J call is doubtful. Germline values: CDR1 ENHRY, CDR2 SYGVKD. The CDR3 spans 12 residues. The CDR3 region has the DNA TGTGCCATCAGTGAGACTTGGTACGAGCAGTACTTC. It is translated as CAISETWYEQYF.

The chain links TRBV20-1 to TRBJ2-5; D might be TRBD2 (6 bases). Germline V gives CDR1 DFQATT, CDR2 SNEGSKA (reference sequence). Trimming pared 5 bases from V and 5 bases from J, leaving 9 bases between. This CDR3 is 11 amino acids long. This CDR3 is CSALAQETQYF. CDR3 in DNA: TGCAGTGCTCTAGCGCAGGAGACCCAGTACTTC.

The V and J genes are TRBV5-6 and TRBJ2-5; TRBD1 agrees at 10 bases. The trim removed 6 bases at V and 3 bases at J, leaving 11 bases unmatched. This CDR3 has 16 residues. Germline loops: CDR1 SGHDT, CDR2 YYEEEE. DNA for the CDR3: TGTGCCAGCACCAACCTCCGGACAGGGGGTGAAGAGACCCAGTACTTC. As protein: CASTNLRTGGEETQYF.

The chain carries TRBV18 and TRBJ2-3; maybe TRBD2 (5 bases). The CDR3 totals 11 residues. V was pared by 8 bases and J by 5 bases, with 8 bases between. Germline V gene data show CDR1 as KGHSH and CDR2 as LQKENI. DNA for the CDR3: TGTGCCAGCCGGAGGAGAGATACGCAGTATTTT. Encoded protein: CASRRRDTQYF.

The chain combines TRBV7-9 with TRBJ2-3; 7 nucleotides agree with TRBD1. The CDR3 loop spans 15 amino acids. From germline, CDR1 is SEHNR and CDR2 FQNEAQ (reference sequence). V lost 5 bases and J lost 4; bases outside the gene matches: 9. CDR3 coding DNA: TGTGCCAGCAGCATTCCACAGGGGAGCGCAGATACGCAGTATTTT. Its translation: CASSIPQGSADTQYF.

CDR3 nucleotides: TGTGCTAGTGGTTTGCGCGGGGGGGCATCCGGGGAGCTGTTTTTT. Protein sequence: CASGLRGGASGELFF. The V call is TRBV12-5, the J call TRBJ2-2, with 9 bases matching TRBD2. Per germline, CDR1 LGHNT and CDR2 FRNRAP. The V segment lost 2 bases and the J segment 6 bases; nucleotides outside the gene matches: 4. This CDR3 is 15 amino acids long.

The chain has TRBV28 and TRBJ1-4, with TRBD1 matching 9 bases. Looked up from germline, CDR1 is MDHEN and CDR2 is SYDVKM. The CDR3 loop spans 18 amino acids. The J segment lost 7 bases and the V segment lost 6 bases, leaving 18 bases of the junction unmatched. CDR3 in amino acids: CASSRPQGQGHISEKLFF. CDR3 DNA sequence: TGTGCCAGCAGCCGGCCCCAGGGACAGGGCCACATCAGTGAAAAACTGTTTTTT.

The chain combines TRBV7-2 with TRBJ2-5, with 12 bases aligning to TRBD2. The J call may not be correct, given that the DNA end is closer to TRBJ2-7. Germline CDR1 is SGHTA and CDR2 is FQGNSA. CDR3 length: 15 amino acids. The CDR3 is CASSGGLAGSYEQYF. The CDR3 DNA follows: TGTGCCAGCAGCGGGGGACTAGCGGGTTCCTACGAGCAGTACTTC.

Here the CDR3 DNA reads TGTGCCAGCAGCCATAGGGACAGGTGGGCCACTGAAGCTTTCTTT. Translating gives CASSHRDRWATEAFF. The rearrangement uses TRBV11-3 and TRBJ1-1; TRBD1 matches at 8 bases. The CDR3 contains 15 residues. CDR1 is SGHNT and CDR2 is YENEEA in the germline V gene. Unmatched junction bases numbered 9, after V lost 5 bases and J lost 4 bases.

On this clone itself: The junction and the germline gene differ at one end; a read error may be behind it. The chain couples TRBV7-7 to TRBJ2-5, with 8 bases matching TRBD1. The CDR3 contains 16 residues. The germline gives CDR1 SSHAT, CDR2 FNYEAQ (reference sequence). CDR3 in amino acids: CASSLGQGTSQETQYF. Written as DNA, the CDR3 is TGTGCTAGCAGCCTTGGACAGGGAACATCTCAAGAGACCCAGTACTTC.

The rearrangement uses TRBV5-1 and TRBJ2-7; D gene uncertain. Trimming removed 6 bases from V and 2 bases from J, with 12 bases in between. CDR3 length equals 13 residues. Germline-derived CDR1 and CDR2 are SGHRS and YFSETQ. The CDR3 DNA reads TGCGCCAGCAAAGGAGACCGACCCTACGAGCAGTACTTC. Its translation: CASKGDRPYEQYF.

This clone showed up just a few times. This chain links TRBV7-9 with TRBJ2-7, with 9 nucleotides matching TRBD2. Germline V gene lookup returns CDR1 SEHNR and CDR2 FQNEAQ (reference sequence). The CDR3 length is 15 residues. V trimming: 3 bases; J trimming: 5 bases; junction bases outside the gene matches: 8. CDR3 DNA sequence: TGTGCCAGCAGCTTTGGTAGCGGGAGAGGCGACGAGCAGTACTTC. Protein: CASSFGSGRGDEQYF.

The chain is built from TRBV11-2 and TRBJ2-1; TRBD2 matches at 11 bases. The CDR3 totals 16 residues. Trimming took 2 bases from V and 3 from J; bases not matched to a gene: 3. Germline loops: CDR1 SGHAT, CDR2 FQNNGV. The CDR3 DNA is TGTGCCAGCAGCTTACGACTAGCGGGAATCTACAATGAGCAGTTCTTC. This gives the protein CASSLRLAGIYNEQFF.

The chain uses TRBV6-6 and TRBJ1-3; D gene unclear. This CDR3 comprises 14 residues. Germline V gives CDR1 MNHNY, CDR2 SVGAGI (reference sequence). V was shortened by 5 bases and J by 4 bases, with 12 bases between the two germline ends. The CDR3 DNA reads TGTGCCAGCAGTCTAGAGGGTCGGGGAAACACCATATATTTT. Residues: CASSLEGRGNTIYF.

This rearrangement joins TRBV27 to TRBJ2-1; TRBD2 matches at 12 bases. CDR1 is MNHEY and CDR2 is SMNVEV in the germline V gene (reference sequence). The junction had 4 bases not matched to a gene; V was cut back by 2 bases and J by 5 bases. This CDR3 comprises 16 residues. This CDR3 is CASSLAGLAGNNEQFF. As DNA, the CDR3 is TGTGCCAGCAGTTTAGCCGGACTAGCGGGGAACAATGAGCAGTTCTTC.

The chain links TRBV6-5 to TRBJ2-3; 12 nucleotides line up with TRBD2. Germline CDR1 and CDR2: MNHEY and SVGAGI. Trimming at V came to 4 bases and at J to 7 bases, leaving 3 bases not matched to a gene. The CDR3 spans 14 residues. The CDR3 nucleotides are TGTGCCAGCAGTTCTAGCGGGGGGGTTAATACGCAGTATTTT. Its protein product is CASSSSGGVNTQYF.

This clone was picked up a small number of times. The chain has TRBV4-2 and TRBJ2-7, with TRBD2 matching over 8 bases. This CDR3 is 15 amino acids long. After removal of 3 bases from V and 1 base from J, the junction contained 5 bases not matched to a gene. Germline lookup yields CDR1 LGHNA and CDR2 YNFKEQ. CDR3 protein: CASSHGAGGSYEQYF. The CDR3 DNA reads TGTGCCAGCAGCCATGGGGCGGGAGGATCCTACGAGCAGTACTTC.

The J gene is TRBJ2-1, the V gene TRBV11-2; tentative D call: TRBD1 (6 bases). CDR3 size: 16 residues. Trimming shortened V by 5 bases and J by 3 bases, and 17 bases separated the two germline ends. Per the germline V gene, CDR1 is SGHAT and CDR2 is FQNNGV. The CDR3 spells CASSQTGGQNYNEQFF. CDR3 nucleotide sequence: TGTGCCAGCAGCCAAACCGGCGGACAGAACTACAATGAGCAGTTCTTC.

The genes are TRBV11-3 and TRBJ2-3; TRBD1 is a possible D gene (6 bases). CDR1 and CDR2 from the germline V gene are SGHNT and YENEEA. With 1 base removed from V and 2 bases from J, the gap between germline ends came to 10 bases. The CDR3 runs 15 residues. The CDR3 loop reads CASSLAGVHTDTQYF. Here the CDR3 DNA reads TGTGCCAGCAGCTTAGCAGGGGTTCACACAGATACGCAGTATTTT.